The rows below give T cell receptor beta chains drawn from one sample of a study of cytomegalovirus exposure and HLA in healthy donors. Profiled with immunoSEQ multiplex PCR; TCRdb holds only in-frame clones, not every one. The sample includes more than 150,000 clones, nearly 80% seen only once; the top ten take more than 13%. The specimen sequenced was PBMCs. Every receptor here comes from a man aged 50 to 59 in good health and CMV-seropositive. Each CDR3 is given with its conserved first and last residue. D genes are given only for firm matches. Rows give clone size only sometimes, using once, few, many, or a class for an expanded clone.

DNA,CDR3,V,size,D,J
TGTGCCAGCAGCGTAGTGGGCACCGAGCAGTTCTTC,CASSVVGTEQFF,TRBV9,few,NA,TRBJ2-1
TGCGCCAGCAGCCCTGCACAGGGTGGCAATCAGCCCCAGCATTTT,CASSPAQGGNQPQHF,TRBV4-1,NA,NA,TRBJ1-5
TGCGCCAGCAGCTCTGACAGTGCCTCCTACAATGAGCAGTTCTTC,CASSSDSASYNEQFF,TRBV5-1,NA,NA,TRBJ2-1
TGTGCCAGCAGCTTCGGGACAGGGCATTCTGAAGCTTTCTTT,CASSFGTGHSEAFF,TRBV5-6,NA,TRBD1,TRBJ1-1
TGCGCCAGCAGTGAGCTCGCTAGCGGGGGTATAGGATACAATGAGCAGTTCTTC,CASSELASGGIGYNEQFF,TRBV10-2,few,TRBD2,TRBJ2-1
TGTGCCAGCGGCTCCTGGGCAGGGACCGGGGAGCTGTTTTTT,CASGSWAGTGELFF,TRBV7-9,NA,NA,TRBJ2-2
TGCGCCAGCAGCCCCGGGGGACTAGCGGGGCTTAGCACAGATACGCAGTATTTT,CASSPGGLAGLSTDTQYF,TRBV5-1,NA,TRBD2,TRBJ2-3
TGTGCCACCAGCATGAGGGAGTCAGATACGCAGTATTTT,CATSMRESDTQYF,TRBV15,once,NA,TRBJ2-3
TGTGCCAGCAGTGGAAACGGGGACAATCAGCCCCAGCATTTT,CASSGNGDNQPQHF,TRBV28,NA,NA,TRBJ1-5
TGCGCCAGCAGCTTGAACAGGGCAACTAATGAAAAACTGTTTTTT,CASSLNRATNEKLFF,TRBV5-1,NA,NA,TRBJ1-4
TGTGCTTCAGCGTTGGTTTCGGTAGCTTTCTTT,CASALVSVAFF,TRBV5-8,NA,NA,TRBJ1-1
TGTGCCAGCAGCGGTTACTCCGAGCAGTACTTC,CASSGYSEQYF,TRBV2,NA,NA,TRBJ2-7
TGTGCCAGCAGCTTTTCGGGTAGCGGGGGTTGGTACAATGAGCAGTTCTTC,CASSFSGSGGWYNEQFF,TRBV5-6,NA,TRBD2,TRBJ2-1
TGTGCCAGTAGTATAGATGCGGGATACGAGCAGTACTTC,CASSIDAGYEQYF,TRBV19,NA,NA,TRBJ2-7
TGTGCCAGCAGTGATTTCCTACAGGGGGCCACCTACAATGAGCAGTTCTTC,CASSDFLQGATYNEQFF,TRBV25-1,NA,TRBD1,TRBJ2-1
TGTGCCAGCAGTCCGCGACAGAACCTTAATTCACCCCTCCACTTT,CASSPRQNLNSPLHF,TRBV6-5,NA,NA,TRBJ1-6
TGTGCCAGTCGGGACAGGGGGCGTCACGAGCAGTACTTC,CASRDRGRHEQYF,TRBV19,NA,TRBD1,TRBJ2-7
TGTGCCATCAGTGATTCCGGTATACCGAACACTGAAGCTTTCTTT,CAISDSGIPNTEAFF,TRBV10-3,few,NA,TRBJ1-1
TGTGCCAGCAGCCCGCAGGGTGTCACCTACGAGCAGTACTTC,CASSPQGVTYEQYF,TRBV4-2,NA,NA,TRBJ2-7
TGCAGCGTAGACAGGGTTGGTTCACCCCTCCACTTT,CSVDRVGSPLHF,TRBV29-1,few,TRBD1,TRBJ1-6
TGTGCCAGCAGCCTCGGACTAGCGGGGGGCTGGAACGAGCAGTACTTC,CASSLGLAGGWNEQYF,TRBV27,NA,TRBD2,TRBJ2-7
TGTGCCAGCAGCTCAAACGTGGGCGCGTTAAGGAATGAAAAACTGTTTTTT,CASSSNVGALRNEKLFF,TRBV11-2,few,NA,TRBJ1-4
TGTGCCAGCAGTTTACGGGGTTCTGGAAACACCATATATTTT,CASSLRGSGNTIYF,TRBV27,NA,NA,TRBJ1-3
TGTGCCAGCAGCCCGGGGGGGACAGGGTTCGAGCAGTACTTC,CASSPGGTGFEQYF,TRBV7-8,few,NA,TRBJ2-7
TGTGCCAGCAGCTTGGAGACAGGGTTCGGCCAAGAGACCCAGTACTTC,CASSLETGFGQETQYF,TRBV5-4,few,TRBD1,TRBJ2-5
TGCGCCAGCAGTGAGGCGGGGGACACAGATACGCAGTATTTT,CASSEAGDTDTQYF,TRBV10-1,NA,TRBD2,TRBJ2-3
TGTGCCAGCAGTTACACCAAATTCGGGGAGCAGTTCTTC,CASSYTKFGEQFF,TRBV6-5,NA,NA,TRBJ2-1
TGCGCCAGCAGTGAGCTGACAGGGGGCACCGGGGAGCTGTTTTTT,CASSELTGGTGELFF,TRBV10-1,NA,TRBD1,TRBJ2-2
TGTGCCAGCAGTGAATTCTCGCGGGGGGCTACCGGGGAGCTGTTTTTT,CASSEFSRGATGELFF,TRBV6-1,NA,TRBD2,TRBJ2-2
TGTGCCAGCAGCTTTGGCCTAGCGGGGGCAGATACGCAGTATTTT,CASSFGLAGADTQYF,TRBV7-9,NA,TRBD2,TRBJ2-3
TGTGCCATTACGGACAGGGGCTCCTACGAGCAGTACTTC,CAITDRGSYEQYF,TRBV28,NA,TRBD1,TRBJ2-7
TGTGCCAGCAACCCTGGACAGGGCACAGATACGCAGTATTTT,CASNPGQGTDTQYF,TRBV27,NA,TRBD1,TRBJ2-3
TGTGCCAGCAGCGCACAGGGTGCTGGAAACACCATATATTTT,CASSAQGAGNTIYF,TRBV7-3,NA,NA,TRBJ1-3
TGTGCCAGCAGCCGCAAGCGACTGGGCGGGGAGCTGTTTTTT,CASSRKRLGGELFF,TRBV14,few,NA,TRBJ2-2
TGTGCCAGCAGTTATAGCTCCTATAATTCACCCCTCCACTTT,CASSYSSYNSPLHF,TRBV28,once,NA,TRBJ1-6
TGTGCCAGTAGTATGGACAGACAAGAGACCCAGTACTTC,CASSMDRQETQYF,TRBV19,NA,NA,TRBJ2-5
TGTGCCAGCAACAGTATTAATGAGCAGTTCTTC,CASNSINEQFF,TRBV7-2,NA,NA,TRBJ2-1
TGTGCCAGCAGTTACTCGGAGGACGGACGGGGGGAGACCCAGTACTTC,CASSYSEDGRGETQYF,TRBV6-5,NA,NA,TRBJ2-5
TGTGCGAGCGGGGGGGCTCTCCGCTACGAGCAGTACTTC,CASGGALRYEQYF,TRBV6-6,few,TRBD2,TRBJ2-7
TGCAGCGTTGTGGCCAGGGACACAGATACGCAGTATTTT,CSVVARDTDTQYF,TRBV29-1,NA,NA,TRBJ2-3
TGTGCCAGCAGCCCGGGAAATGAGCAGTTCTTC,CASSPGNEQFF,TRBV7-8,NA,NA,TRBJ2-1
TGTGCCAACAAGCGGGACATCTCCAAGAGCTATGGCTACACCTTC,CANKRDISKSYGYTF,TRBV2,NA,NA,TRBJ1-2
TGTGCCAGTAGTAGGGCAGCCAATCAGCCCCAGCATTTT,CASSRAANQPQHF,TRBV19,NA,NA,TRBJ1-5
TGCAGCGTTGAAGGCCGGGGAAAAATTGGGTACAATGAGCAGTTCTTC,CSVEGRGKIGYNEQFF,TRBV29-1,NA,NA,TRBJ2-1
TGTGCCAGCAGCCCAGGGGGTAGCAATCAGCCCCAGCATTTT,CASSPGGSNQPQHF,TRBV7-6,NA,TRBD1,TRBJ1-5